The sequence of this T cell receptor beta chain was determined in a study of Graves' ophthalmopathy and Graves' hyperthyroidism listed by TCRdb under 2018. As for the study more broadly: Peripheral blood was collected before any treatment was given, at the time of initial diagnosis. In five to seven hyperthyroidism patients, T-cell repertoires of thyroid tissue and blood were compared. An independent validation cohort was composed of about 20 hyperthyroidism patients and 17 patients who later progressed from hyperthyroidism to ophthalmopathy. In total, 135 blood samples were TCR-sequenced: around 42 ophthalmopathy, 80 or so hyperthyroidism and approximately 17 hyperthyroidism-to-ophthalmopathy patients. Following sample collection, hyperthyroidism patients were given methimazole at a starting dose of 30 mg daily, and ophthalmopathy patients were given high-dose intravenous methylprednisolone. The roughly 100 discovery patients were randomly split 7:3 into training and test sets. The study used TCR beta repertoire signatures to distinguish Graves' ophthalmopathy from Graves' hyperthyroidism and to predict progression to ophthalmopathy. To explore V-J signatures distinguishing ophthalmopathy from hyperthyroidism, a discovery set of under 110 patients (fewer than 45 ophthalmopathy, about 57 stable hyperthyroidism) was enrolled. Paper-wide results and their limitations: Ophthalmopathy was separated from stable hyperthyroidism by the 13-signature model with more than 85% sensitivity and roughly 82% specificity in cross-validation and with 80%/75% in the test set. Sample size was not statistically predetermined, and group allocation was not concealed from the investigators. In validation, the model predicted ophthalmopathy progression with about 71% sensitivity and 72% to 80% specificity; some 13 predicted patients were CT-confirmed with GO in a median of around 6.5 months. Most expanded thyroid clonotypes with a frequency above 0.001 also appeared in blood, which suggests that blood repertoires may reflect the immune response in the thyroid.

V is clipped by 8 bases and J by 10 bases, and the sequence between their germline boundaries is 17 bases long. Including cysteine and phenylalanine, the CDR3 has 12 amino acids. The retained sequence is limited to the CDR3, 36 bases, with the frame set at the first base. In the case of this clonotype: The target of this receptor is not known. The input lacks base qualities; no much larger clone sits a single base away.

For repertoire sequencing, the TCR beta CDR3 regions were amplified from RNA transcripts. HTBI primers and the Qiagen OneStep RT-PCR kit were used in a first-round RT-PCR, which was followed by a second-round multiplex PCR, size selection and purification. Sequencing of the libraries was carried out on an Illumina HiSeq2000 in paired-end mode with 100 bp reads. Per the original workflow: Reads were processed with SOAPnuke, discarding reads with adapters, uncalled bases, mean Phred below 15, or no exact constant-primer or identifier match. High-quality paired reads were merged with COPE v1.2.5. Each unique nucleotide sequence was defined as a clonotype, and clonotypes were aligned to IMGT TRB V, D and J references with MiTCR v1.1. The analysis was limited to V-J combinations with a frequency above 0.0001, which together covered about 99% of the repertoires. A TCR clonal expansion and chaos score per V-J combination was defined as the ratio of F50 clonal expansion to chaos observed in the TCRdist matrix. Features were reduced by Welch's t-statistics and random forest to some 13 V-J combinations, which fed a naive Bayes classifier. The similarity between thyroid and blood repertoires was quantified using the Morisita-Horn index. TCRdb applied fastp at Q25 and MiXCR to the public reads, then kept only in-frame beta chains. Rows with a matching CDR3 protein are joined into one entry that keeps the most common DNA and genes. These V and J calls derive from TCRdb rather than the authors' analysis. Present in this sample are roughly 380,000 distinct CDR3 sequences, about 16% of which were seen just once. The ten largest clones add up to roughly 7% of the sample.

A patient counted as having stable hyperthyroidism if there was no progression to ophthalmopathy within 18 months of follow-up. Hyperthyroidism patients were newly diagnosed, were aged 18 to 65 years, and had a disease duration under 2 months. Patients with other autoimmune diseases, uncontrolled infections, pregnancy or lactation were excluded from the study. Diagnosis relied on clinical symptoms, serum thyroxine, TRAb, thyroid ultrasound and orbital computed tomography. PBMCs were isolated from 8 to 10 ml of fresh peripheral blood by Ficoll-Paque density gradient centrifugation. Total RNA was extracted using Trizol reagent, and RNA quality was checked on an Agilent 2100 Bioanalyzer.

This TCR came from a young woman with stable Graves' hyperthyroidism. Donor details come from another sample of the same person, matched by shared clones. The chain is assembled from TRBV12-3 or TRBV12-4 and TRBJ1-1, with the D segment identity uncertain. Sequencing was carried out using peripheral blood. The CDR3 is CASVNPPGSAFF. The sequenced DNA is TGTGCCAGCGTGAACCCACCCGGGTCAGCTTTCTTT.